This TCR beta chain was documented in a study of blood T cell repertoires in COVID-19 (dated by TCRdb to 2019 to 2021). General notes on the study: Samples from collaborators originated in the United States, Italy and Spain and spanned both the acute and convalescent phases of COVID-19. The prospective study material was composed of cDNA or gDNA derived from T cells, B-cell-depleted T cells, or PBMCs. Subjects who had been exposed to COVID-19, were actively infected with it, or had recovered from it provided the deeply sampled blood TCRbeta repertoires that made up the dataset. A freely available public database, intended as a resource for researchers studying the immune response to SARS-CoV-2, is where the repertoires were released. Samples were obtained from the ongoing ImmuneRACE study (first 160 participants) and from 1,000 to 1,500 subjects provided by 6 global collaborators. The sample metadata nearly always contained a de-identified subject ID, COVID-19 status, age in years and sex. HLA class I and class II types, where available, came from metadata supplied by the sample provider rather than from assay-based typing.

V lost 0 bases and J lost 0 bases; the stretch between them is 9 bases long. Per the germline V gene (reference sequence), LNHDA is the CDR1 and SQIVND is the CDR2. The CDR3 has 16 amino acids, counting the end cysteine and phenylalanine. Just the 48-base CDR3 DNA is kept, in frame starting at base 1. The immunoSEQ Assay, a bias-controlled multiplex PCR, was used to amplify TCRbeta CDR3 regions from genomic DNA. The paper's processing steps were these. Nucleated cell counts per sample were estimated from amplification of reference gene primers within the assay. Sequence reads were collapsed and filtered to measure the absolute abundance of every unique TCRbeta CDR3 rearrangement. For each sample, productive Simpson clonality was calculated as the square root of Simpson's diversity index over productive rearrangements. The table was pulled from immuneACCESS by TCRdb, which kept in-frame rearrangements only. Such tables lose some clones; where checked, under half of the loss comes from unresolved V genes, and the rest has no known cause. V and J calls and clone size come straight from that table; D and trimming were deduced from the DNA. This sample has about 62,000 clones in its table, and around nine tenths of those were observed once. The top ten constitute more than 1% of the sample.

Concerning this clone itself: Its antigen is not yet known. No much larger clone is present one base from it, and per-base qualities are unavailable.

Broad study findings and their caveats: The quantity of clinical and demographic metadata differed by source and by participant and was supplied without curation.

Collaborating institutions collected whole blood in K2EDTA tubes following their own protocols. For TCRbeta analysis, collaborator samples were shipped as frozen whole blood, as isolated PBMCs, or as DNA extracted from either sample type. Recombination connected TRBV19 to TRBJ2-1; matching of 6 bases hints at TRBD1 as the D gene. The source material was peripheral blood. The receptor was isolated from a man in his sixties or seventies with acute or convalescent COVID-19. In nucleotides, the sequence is TGTGCCAGTAGTATAGAGGGGGCAAGCTCCTACAATGAGCAGTTCTTC. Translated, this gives CASSIEGASSYNEQFF.